The clone carrying this T cell receptor (beta chain) was found once. The entry originates in a study of blood T cell repertoires in COVID-19. Germline assignment: CDR1 SGHAT and CDR2 FQNNGV. CDR3 length: 16 residues. Deletions cut 1 base from V and 5 bases from J, with 17 bases between. The data were produced by immunoSEQ multiplex PCR, yet TCRdb's version contains in-frame clones alone and is incomplete. Counted here are 25,000 to 35,000 clones, about 90% occurring once; the ten biggest clones make up around 9.6%. The sample consisted of peripheral blood. This chain joins TRBV11-2 and TRBJ2-5; D is possibly TRBD2 (6 bases). This receptor was obtained from a human donor with active COVID-19. The donor label of this sample is uncertain. CDR3 sequence reads: CASSLVGGPLEETQYF. The CDR3 DNA reads as TGTGCCAGCAGCTTAGTCGGGGGTCCGTTGGAGGAGACCCAGTACTTC. Using reference TRBV11-2 and TRBJ2-5 for the parts outside the CDR3, the full variable domain is EAGVAQSPRYKIIEKRQSVAFWCNPISGHATLYWYQQILGQGPKLLIQFQNNGVVDDSQLPKDRFSAERLKGVDSTLKIQPAKLEDSAVYLCASSLVGGPLEETQYFGPGTRLLVL.